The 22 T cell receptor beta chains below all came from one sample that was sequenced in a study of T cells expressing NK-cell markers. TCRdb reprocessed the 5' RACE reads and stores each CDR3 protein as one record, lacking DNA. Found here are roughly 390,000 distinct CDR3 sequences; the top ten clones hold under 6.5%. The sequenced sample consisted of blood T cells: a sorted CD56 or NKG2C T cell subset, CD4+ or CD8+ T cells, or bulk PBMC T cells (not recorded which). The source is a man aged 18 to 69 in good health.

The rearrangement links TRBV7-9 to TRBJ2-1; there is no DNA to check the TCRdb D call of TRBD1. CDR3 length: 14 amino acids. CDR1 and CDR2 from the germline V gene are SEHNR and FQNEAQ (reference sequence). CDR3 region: CASSLSRGFGEQFF.

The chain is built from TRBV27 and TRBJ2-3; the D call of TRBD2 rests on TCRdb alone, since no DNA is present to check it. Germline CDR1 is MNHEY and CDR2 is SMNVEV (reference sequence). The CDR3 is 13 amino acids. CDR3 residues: CASNRRGGNTQYF.

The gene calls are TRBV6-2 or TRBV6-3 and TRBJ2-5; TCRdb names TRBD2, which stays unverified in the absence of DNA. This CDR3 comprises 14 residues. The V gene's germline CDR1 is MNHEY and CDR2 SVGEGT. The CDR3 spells CASSLSGGAKTQYF.

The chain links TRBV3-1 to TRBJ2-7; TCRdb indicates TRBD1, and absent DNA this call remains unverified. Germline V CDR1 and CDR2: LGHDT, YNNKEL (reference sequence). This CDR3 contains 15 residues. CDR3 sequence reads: CASSPFLGGDYEQYF.

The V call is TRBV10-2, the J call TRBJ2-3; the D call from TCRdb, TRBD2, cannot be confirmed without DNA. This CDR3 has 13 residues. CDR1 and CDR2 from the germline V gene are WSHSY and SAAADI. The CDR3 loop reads CASSAAGLVTQYF.

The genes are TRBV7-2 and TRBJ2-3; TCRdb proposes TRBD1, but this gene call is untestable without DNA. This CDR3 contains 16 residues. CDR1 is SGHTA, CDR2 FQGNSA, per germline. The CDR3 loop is CASRKSGGQSTDTQYF.

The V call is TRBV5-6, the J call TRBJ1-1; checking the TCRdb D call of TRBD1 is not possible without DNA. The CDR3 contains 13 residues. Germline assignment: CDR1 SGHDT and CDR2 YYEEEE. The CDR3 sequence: CASSLAWGTEAFF.

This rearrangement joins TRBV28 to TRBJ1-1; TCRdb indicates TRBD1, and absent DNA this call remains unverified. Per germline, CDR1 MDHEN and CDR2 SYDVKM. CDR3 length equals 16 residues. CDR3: CASSPGRRGRSTEAFF.

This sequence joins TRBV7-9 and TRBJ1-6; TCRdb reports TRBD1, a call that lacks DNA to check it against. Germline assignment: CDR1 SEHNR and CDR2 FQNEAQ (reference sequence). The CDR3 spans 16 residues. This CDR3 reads CASSEKPTVDNSPLHF.

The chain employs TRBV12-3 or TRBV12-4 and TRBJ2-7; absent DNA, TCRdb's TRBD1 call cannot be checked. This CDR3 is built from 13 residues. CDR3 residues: CASTNDRVYEQYF.

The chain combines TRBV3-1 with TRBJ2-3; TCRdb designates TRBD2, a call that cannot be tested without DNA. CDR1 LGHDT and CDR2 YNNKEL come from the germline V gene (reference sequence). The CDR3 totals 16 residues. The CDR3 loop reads CASSLKRGGSTDTQYF.

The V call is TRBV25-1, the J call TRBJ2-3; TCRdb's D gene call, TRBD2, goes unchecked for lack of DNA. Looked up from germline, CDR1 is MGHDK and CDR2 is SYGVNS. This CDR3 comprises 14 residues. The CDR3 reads CASSEWAGTDTQYF.

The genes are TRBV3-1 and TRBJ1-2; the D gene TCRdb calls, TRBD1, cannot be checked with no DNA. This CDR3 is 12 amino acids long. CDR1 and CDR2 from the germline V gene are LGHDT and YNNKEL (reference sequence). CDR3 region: CASTDRGGDYTF.

The CDR3 is CASSALGGPQETQYF. V is TRBV9 and J is TRBJ2-5; no DNA is available, so the TRBD2 call from TCRdb remains unchecked. Germline V gene sequence: CDR1 SGDLS, CDR2 YYNGEE. The CDR3 sequence is 15 residues long.

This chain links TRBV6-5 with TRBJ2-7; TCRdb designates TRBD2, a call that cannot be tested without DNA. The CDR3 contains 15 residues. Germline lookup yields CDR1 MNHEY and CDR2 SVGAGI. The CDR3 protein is CASSSPGLAGYEQYF.

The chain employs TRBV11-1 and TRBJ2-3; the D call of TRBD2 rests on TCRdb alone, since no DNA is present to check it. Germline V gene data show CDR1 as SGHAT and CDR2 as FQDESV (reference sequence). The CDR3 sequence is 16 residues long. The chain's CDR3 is CASSLETAGGQDTQYF. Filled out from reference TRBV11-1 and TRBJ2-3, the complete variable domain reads EAEVAQSPRYKITEKSQAVAFWCDPISGHATLYWYRQILGQGPELLVQFQDESVVDDSQLPKDRFSAERLKGVDSTLKIQPAELGDSAMYLCASSLETAGGQDTQYFGPGTRLTVL.

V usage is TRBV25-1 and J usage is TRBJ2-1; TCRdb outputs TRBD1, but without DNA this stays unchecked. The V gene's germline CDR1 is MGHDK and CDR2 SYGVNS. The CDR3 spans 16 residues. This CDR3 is CASSDSLRDRGNEQFF.

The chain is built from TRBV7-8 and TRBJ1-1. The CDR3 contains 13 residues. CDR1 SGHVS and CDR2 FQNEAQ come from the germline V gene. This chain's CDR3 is CASSPSRGYEAFF.

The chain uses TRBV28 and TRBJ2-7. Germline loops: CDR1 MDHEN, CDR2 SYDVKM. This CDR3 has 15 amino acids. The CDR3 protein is CASSLRQDVSYEQYF.

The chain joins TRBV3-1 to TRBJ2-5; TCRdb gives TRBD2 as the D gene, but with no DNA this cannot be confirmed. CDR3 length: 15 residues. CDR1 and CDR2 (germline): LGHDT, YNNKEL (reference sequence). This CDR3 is CASSPIRPSQETQYF.

The CDR3 loop reads CSVPGTSVYNEQFF. The rearrangement uses TRBV29-1 and TRBJ2-1; TCRdb's assignment of TRBD2 cannot be checked, as there is no DNA. Germline V CDR1 and CDR2: SQVTM, ANQGSEA. This CDR3 comprises 14 residues.

CDR3: CASSRDGEDTEAFF. This rearrangement joins TRBV18 to TRBJ1-1. From germline, CDR1 is KGHSH and CDR2 LQKENI. The CDR3 consists of 14 residues.